This entry lists 14 T cell receptor beta chains sequenced from one sample in a study of somatic mutations in cytotoxic T cells in rheumatoid arthritis. The table came from immunoSEQ multiplex PCR; TCRdb's copy has only in-frame clones and leaves some out. The sample has around 19,000 clones; about 80% are singletons. Sequences were obtained from CD8+ T cells sorted from blood. The receptors stem from an adult with rheumatoid arthritis.

The chain carries TRBV9 and TRBJ1-2; D is unclear. CDR1 is SGDLS and CDR2 is YYNGEE in the germline V gene. V gave up 2 bases and J gave up 0 bases, with 14 bases separating them. This CDR3 has 16 amino acids. The CDR3 nucleotides read TGTGCCAGCAGCGTCGGTTCCGGGCCAGCTAACTATGGCTACACCTTC. The encoded protein is CASSVGSGPANYGYTF.

The chain uses TRBV6-5 and TRBJ2-5; D unclear. This CDR3 contains 10 residues. The ends were cut back, 4 bases at V and 7 bases at J, with 4 bases in the middle. Germline CDR1 is MNHEY and CDR2 is SVGAGI. The CDR3 protein is CASSSGTQYF. The CDR3 region has the DNA TGTGCCAGCAGTTCCGGGACCCAGTACTTC.

The V call is TRBV7-8, the J call TRBJ2-7; the D gene is possibly TRBD2 (6 bases). This CDR3 has 14 amino acids. Deletions cut 1 base from V and 3 bases from J, with 10 bases between. Germline V gene sequence: CDR1 SGHVS, CDR2 FQNEAQ. The CDR3 DNA sequence: TGTGCCAGCAGCTTAGACACGGACTACTACGAGCAGTACTTC. Its protein product is CASSLDTDYYEQYF.

The chain has TRBV6-5 and TRBJ2-5, with a tentative D call TRBD1 (7 bases). Germline V gene data show CDR1 as MNHEY and CDR2 as SVGAGI. Between the trimmed V and J ends, which lost 4 bases and 9 bases, there was a span of 18 bases. The CDR3 loop spans 14 amino acids. The CDR3 loop reads CASSSPGGPRAQYF. The DNA for the CDR3 is TGTGCCAGCAGTTCACCAGGGGGGCCAAGGGCCCAGTACTTC.

This rearrangement joins TRBV29-1 to TRBJ1-1; 7 bases agree with TRBD1. J was trimmed by 1 base and V by 7 bases; bases with no gene match: 3. Germline-derived CDR1 and CDR2 are SQVTM and ANQGSEA. This CDR3 has 12 residues. This CDR3 is CSADRENTEAFF. Here the CDR3 DNA reads TGCAGCGCCGACAGGGAGAACACTGAAGCTTTCTTT. The variable domain in full, completed from reference TRBV29-1 and TRBJ1-1, reads SAVISQKPSRDICQRGTSLTIQCQVDSQVTMMFWYRQQPGQSLTLIATANQGSEATYESGFVIDKFPISRPNLTFSTLTVSNMSPEDSSIYLCSADRENTEAFFGQGTRLTVV.

The chain couples TRBV5-4 to TRBJ2-5; 7 positions agree with TRBD2. J lost 3 bases, V lost 4 bases, and 9 bases had no gene match. The CDR3 runs 15 residues. CDR1 is SGHNT and CDR2 is YYREEE in the germline V gene (reference sequence). The CDR3 region has the DNA TGTGCCAGCAGCGCCCGGGCGGGAGAAGAAGAGACCCAGTACTTC. It yields the protein CASSARAGEEETQYF.

The chain is built from TRBV15 and TRBJ1-1, with D possibly being TRBD1 (6 bases). Germline CDR1 is LNHNV and CDR2 is YYDKDF (reference sequence). The CDR3 has 15 amino acids. Between the trimmed V and J ends, which lost 9 bases and 4 bases, there was a span of 21 bases. The CDR3 loop reads CATDDPRGQGTEAFF. The CDR3 region has the DNA TGTGCCACAGACGATCCTCGGGGGCAAGGCACTGAAGCTTTCTTT.

The chain has TRBV19 and TRBJ2-1; D could derive from TRBD1 or TRBD2 (5 bases each). The CDR3 is made up of 14 amino acids. V gave up 2 bases and J gave up 6 bases, with 11 bases separating them. CDR1 LNHDA and CDR2 SQIVND come from the germline V gene (reference sequence). The CDR3, as DNA: TGTGCCAGTAGTATATTGACCGGGGCCAATGAGCAGTTCTTC. Its translation is CASSILTGANEQFF.

The chain is built from TRBV28 and TRBJ2-3; 8 bases agree with TRBD1. CDR3 length: 15 residues. Trimming removed 3 bases from V and 7 bases from J; junction bases left unmatched: 9. Germline-derived CDR1 and CDR2 are MDHEN and SYDVKM. The DNA for the CDR3 is TGTGCCAGCAGTTTGGAGGGACAGGAACGGCATACGCAGTATTTT. Translation: CASSLEGQERHTQYF.

The CDR3 DNA is TGTGCCAGTAGCTGGGGACAGGGTTACGAGCAGTACTTC. As protein: CASSWGQGYEQYF. J is TRBJ2-7 and V is TRBV19; the match to TRBD1 covers 9 bases. Trimming removed 6 bases from V and 4 bases from J; junction bases left unmatched: 4. There are 13 residues in the CDR3. Germline-derived CDR1 and CDR2 are LNHDA and SQIVND (reference sequence).

The chain carries TRBV27 and TRBJ2-4; D gene uncertain. From germline, CDR1 is MNHEY and CDR2 SMNVEV (reference sequence). CDR3 length equals 12 residues. V lost 7 bases and J 7 bases, leaving 11 bases between the germline ends. The CDR3 region has the DNA TGTGCCAGCAAAGGGTATCGGAACATTCAGTACTTC. This gives the protein CASKGYRNIQYF.

CDR3 DNA: TGCGCCAGCAGCCCGGGACTGGGGGGCACAGATACGCAGTATTTT. Its protein product is CASSPGLGGTDTQYF. V usage is TRBV4-1 and J usage is TRBJ2-3, with a tentative D call TRBD2 (6 bases). V gave up 4 bases and J gave up 1 base, with 12 bases separating them. The CDR3 has 15 amino acids. From germline, CDR1 is MGHRA and CDR2 YSYEKL.

V usage is TRBV30 and J usage is TRBJ1-5, with D tentatively TRBD1 (6 bases). The V end lost 1 base, the J end lost 0 bases, and 10 bases lay between the germline ends. CDR1 and CDR2 (germline): GTSNPN, SVGIG (reference sequence). CDR3 length: 15 residues. The CDR3 spells CAWSEGVHSNQPQHF. The DNA of the CDR3 is TGTGCCTGGAGTGAGGGGGTCCATAGCAATCAGCCCCAGCATTTT.

The rearrangement links TRBV5-6 to TRBJ2-7; TRBD1 aligns across 7 bases. Germline CDR1 reads SGHDT; CDR2 reads YYEEEE. This CDR3 has 11 residues. V was clipped by 4 bases and J by 5 bases; unmatched bases: 0. The CDR3 DNA follows: TGTGCCAGCAGCCAGGGGGACGAGCAGTACTTC. Amino acids: CASSQGDEQYF.